This TCR beta chain was sequenced for a study of molecular identifiers for immune sequencing clone quantification. TCRdb passed the PCR reads through MiXCR, listing each CDR3 protein once. The table records about 510,000 distinct CDR3 sequences, about a fifth of them present only once. The CDR3 totals 13 residues. V lost 1 base and J 4 bases, leaving 6 bases between the germline ends. The germline V gene encodes CDR1 SGHVS and CDR2 FNYEAQ. Note on this clonotype: Its cognate antigen is unknown.

Naive CD8 T cells underwent sorting with the CD8+CD4-CCR7+CD45RA+ definition. Overall study findings and caveats: Jurkat TCR RNA from one cell was spiked into 1 million or so naive cells, and it was reportedly detectable there.

V usage is TRBV7-6 and J usage is TRBJ2-3; the D is unclear. The sequenced sample was naive CD8+ T cells from blood, with Jurkat cell RNA spiked in. Subset in this sample: FACS-sorted CD8+CD4-CCR7+CD45RA+ naive T cells. This sequence was found in a human donor in good health. Some libraries in this study had Jurkat cell RNA spiked in. CDR3: CASSLVRSDTQYF. CDR3 coding DNA: TGTGCCAGCAGCTTAGTTAGGTCAGATACGCAGTATTTT.